Listed here is a single T cell receptor (beta chain). This entry is derived from a study of shared clonotypes between healthy human individuals. Produced via immunoSEQ multiplex PCR; TCRdb's table is partial and in-frame only. The sample gives approximately 620,000 clones, almost 97% of which show up once; around 0.057% is in the top ten. CDR3 length: 12 amino acids. Germline V CDR1 and CDR2: LGHNA, YNFKEQ. V lost 5 bases and J 5 bases, leaving 9 bases between the germline ends. This clonotype was obtained from a woman aged 30 to 39 in good health. The sequenced sample consisted of naive CD4+ T cells sorted from blood. Subset noted: CD45RA+ positively selected. This chain joins TRBV4-2 and TRBJ1-1; D gene unclear. In DNA form, the CDR3 reads TGTGCCAGCAGCGAGCTGGGGACTGAAGCTTTCTTT. Translating it yields CASSELGTEAFF.